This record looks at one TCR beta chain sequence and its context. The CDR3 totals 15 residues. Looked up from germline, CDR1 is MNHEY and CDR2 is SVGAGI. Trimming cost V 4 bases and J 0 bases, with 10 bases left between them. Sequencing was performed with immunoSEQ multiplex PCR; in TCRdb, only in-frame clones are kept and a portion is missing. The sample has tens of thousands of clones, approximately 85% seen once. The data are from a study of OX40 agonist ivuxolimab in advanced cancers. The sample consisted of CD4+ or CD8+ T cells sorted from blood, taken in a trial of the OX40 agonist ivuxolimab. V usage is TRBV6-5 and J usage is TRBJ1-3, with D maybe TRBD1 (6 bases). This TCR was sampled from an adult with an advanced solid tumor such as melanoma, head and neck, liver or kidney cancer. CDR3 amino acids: CASSLGTNSGNTIYF. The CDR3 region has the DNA TGTGCCAGCAGTTTAGGGACAAACTCTGGAAACACCATATATTTT.